This TCR beta chain stems from a study of T cell changes during pregnancy in multiple sclerosis. The CDR3 covers 12 residues. Trimming removed 6 bases at V and 6 bases at J, with 12 bases between. CDR1 is SGHRS and CDR2 is YFSETQ in the germline V gene. Produced via immunoSEQ multiplex PCR; TCRdb's table is partial and in-frame only. The data contain approximately 41,000 clones, under 95% of them seen just once; the ten biggest clones take up roughly 1.5%. V is TRBV5-1 and J is TRBJ1-2; D is unresolved. The sample comprised PBMCs (not recorded whether the cells were cultured). The sequence derives from a female donor with multiple sclerosis, enrolled in a pregnancy study. The CDR3 spells CASTAGEDGYTF. CDR3 bases: TGCGCCAGCACGGCCGGGGAGGATGGCTACACCTTC.